This T cell receptor (beta chain) comes out of a study of CD8 T cells in ankylosing spondylitis. Regarding the study as a whole: The study identified a TCR beta motif of eight highly homologous variants that appeared characteristic of ankylosing spondylitis blood. Disease-associated clonotypes exhibited CD8+ identity and were relatively infrequent in peripheral blood.

The CDR3 is 11 amino acids. Germline V gene data show CDR1 as DFQATT and CDR2 as SNEGSKA (reference sequence). Ten or more counts support this clonotype. Its antigen is currently unknown. Quantitative 5'-RACE was performed with molecular barcodes, and it yielded the TCR beta libraries. TCRdb re-derived calls from the 5' RACE reads in MiXCR, one entry per CDR3 protein. The table includes 450,000 to 550,000 distinct CDR3 sequences, roughly 5% detected once. This TCR derives from a male donor with ankylosing spondylitis. The chain recombines TRBV20-1 with TRBJ1-1, with TRBD1 matching 7 bases. Sequenced input: blood, either unsorted or a sorted T cell fraction (not recorded which). The CDR3: CRGTDQTEAFF. The CDR3 nucleotides read TGCAGAGGGACAGACCAAACTGAAGCTTTCTTT.